The next 10 T cell receptor beta chains were all read from a single sample in a study of early T cells in non-severe SARS-CoV-2 infection. Each CDR3 protein is one row after TCRdb ran MiXCR on the 5' RACE reads. The data contain tens of thousands of distinct CDR3 sequences, under 15% of them singletons. Sequenced: whole blood. Every receptor here comes from an adult who was a healthcare worker with PCR-confirmed SARS-CoV-2 infection or an uninfected control (not recorded which).

CDR3 bases: TGTGCCAGCAGCCCCTCACTAGCGGGAGTTCGGCGCCGTCTGTTCTTC. Protein: CASSPSLAGVRRRLFF. This chain uses TRBV7-2 with TRBJ2-1; 11 bases match TRBD2. With 5 bases clipped from V and 15 bases from J, the junction kept 18 bases outside the gene matches. The CDR3 runs 16 residues. Germline V gene data show CDR1 as SGHTA and CDR2 as FQGNSA.

The genes are TRBV9 and TRBJ2-7; 8 nucleotides line up with TRBD1. The CDR3 covers 15 residues. Trimming cost V 4 bases and J 3 bases; bases outside gene matches: 9. CDR1 SGDLS and CDR2 YYNGEE come from the germline V gene. The CDR3 DNA reads TGTGCCAGCAGCCCCCGAGGACAGGGAAACTACGAGCAGTACTTC. This translates into CASSPRGQGNYEQYF.

The chain uses TRBV29-1 and TRBJ1-1; D is undetermined. This CDR3 spans 15 amino acids. CDR1 and CDR2 (germline): SQVTM, ANQGSEA. With 5 bases removed from V and 1 base from J, the gap between germline ends came to 17 bases. The CDR3 DNA reads TGCAGCGTTAAAGCTGTAGAGGGAGAGAACACTGAAGCTTTCTTT. Protein: CSVKAVEGENTEAFF.

The chain is built from TRBV5-1 and TRBJ1-1, with D perhaps matching TRBD1 (6 bases). Per germline, CDR1 SGHRS and CDR2 YFSETQ. Trimming shortened V by 4 bases and J by 4 bases, and 20 bases separated the two germline ends. The CDR3 loop spans 16 amino acids. The CDR3 DNA sequence: TGCGCCAGCAGCCTAACAGGGACGGGCTCTAGCACTGAAGCTTTCTTT. This sequence encodes CASSLTGTGSSTEAFF.

This clonotype has a single count. The gene calls are TRBV9 and TRBJ2-1; D perhaps matches TRBD2 (5 bases). Between the trimmed V and J ends, which lost 2 bases and 5 bases, there was a span of 5 bases. Germline values: CDR1 SGDLS, CDR2 YYNGEE. The CDR3 sequence is 12 residues long. The CDR3: CASSVGDNEQFF. CDR3 coding DNA: TGTGCCAGCAGCGTGGGAGACAATGAGCAGTTCTTC. The full variable domain, in which reference TRBV9 and TRBJ2-1 provide the parts outside the CDR3, is DSGVTQTPKHLITATGQRVTLRCSPRSGDLSVYWYQQSLDQGLQFLIQYYNGEERAKGNILERFSAQQFPDLHSELNLSSLELGDSALYFCASSVGDNEQFFGPGTRLTVL.

This clonotype was found once. Sequence at one end of the junction differs from germline and may be a read error. The chain employs TRBV20-1 and TRBJ2-7, with 10 positions matching TRBD2. Germline CDR1 reads DFQATT; CDR2 reads SNEGSKA (reference sequence). The CDR3 consists of 16 residues. DNA of the CDR3: TGCAGTGCTGAGTCCGACATCGCTAGCGGGAGTTACGAGCAGGACTTC. As protein: CSAESDIASGSYEQDF.

This clonotype was recorded a few times. This chain joins TRBV5-1 and TRBJ1-2; D is undetermined. The CDR3 length is 14 residues. Trimming cost V 0 bases and J 4 bases, with 10 bases left between them. Germline CDR1 SGHRS, CDR2 YFSETQ. The CDR3 DNA is TGCGCCAGCAGCTTGGGCCAGGAGATCTATGGCTACACCTTC. This gives the protein CASSLGQEIYGYTF.

The V call is TRBV4-1, the J call TRBJ2-1; D perhaps matches TRBD2 (6 bases). Looked up from germline, CDR1 is MGHRA and CDR2 is YSYEKL. This CDR3 comprises 21 residues. The germline V and J ends were trimmed by 0 bases and 3 bases, with 27 bases remaining between them. CDR3 amino acids: CASSQDGVKILGLPGYNEQFF. Here the CDR3 DNA reads TGCGCCAGCAGCCAAGATGGGGTCAAGATTTTGGGACTTCCAGGCTACAATGAGCAGTTCTTC.

This clonotype has only a few counts. The gene calls are TRBV18 and TRBJ2-7; TRBD1 matches at 7 bases. Germline V gene data show CDR1 as KGHSH and CDR2 as LQKENI. The CDR3 is made up of 13 amino acids. Germline trimming cut 8 bases from V and 0 bases from J; bases unmatched to any gene: 4. The CDR3 DNA reads as TGTGCCAGCACAAGGGGGCCCTCCTACGAGCAGTACTTC. Protein product: CASTRGPSYEQYF.

This clonotype was counted a few times. This chain connects TRBV28 to TRBJ2-2, with TRBD2 matching 9 bases. The length of the CDR3 is 16 residues. Germline CDR1 reads MDHEN; CDR2 reads SYDVKM. J lost 7 bases, V lost 3 bases, and 9 bases had no gene match. CDR3 amino acids: CASSFPSSGRSGELFF. In DNA, the CDR3 is TGTGCCAGCAGTTTCCCGAGTAGCGGGAGAAGCGGGGAGCTGTTTTTT. The full variable domain, in which reference TRBV28 and TRBJ2-2 provide the parts outside the CDR3, is DVKVTQSSRYLVKRTGEKVFLECVQDMDHENMFWYRQDPGLGLRLIYFSYDVKMKEKGDIPEGYSVSREKKERFSLILESASTNQTSMYLCASSFPSSGRSGELFFGEGSRLTVL.